The clone carrying this TCR beta chain has a count of ten or more. Germline loops: CDR1 SEHNR, CDR2 FQNEAQ (reference sequence). The CDR3 consists of 14 residues. J was trimmed by 7 bases and V by 4 bases; bases with no gene match: 6. TCRbeta library preparation incorporated unique molecular identifiers. From the PCR reads, TCRdb called clonotypes with MiXCR, one entry per CDR3 protein. The sample yields about 230,000 distinct CDR3 sequences, 9.7% seen once. This record comes from a study of T-cell reconstitution after alpha-beta-depleted transplantation in children. The chain combines TRBV7-9 with TRBJ1-4; TRBD1 matches at 7 bases. The receptor's source is a human donor who donated a stem cell graft to a child with SCID. The source material was PBMCs from the stem cell graft donor, sampled from the stem cell graft. CDR3 nucleotide sequence: TGTGCCAGCAGCTCCCCAGGGGGAGTTGAAAAACTGTTTTTT. Translated, it gives CASSSPGGVEKLFF.